This TCR beta chain was sequenced for a study of blood T cell repertoires in COVID-19. The wider study: Material from acute and convalescent COVID-19 was sourced from the United States, Italy and Spain. From T cells, B-cell-depleted T cells, or PBMCs came the material, which was cDNA or gDNA.

This clone was counted once. Original processing notes: Estimation of nucleated cell counts was performed using reference gene primer amplification. TCRdb keeps only in-frame clones here, not all; method: immunoSEQ multiplex PCR. V, J and clone size are those of that table, while D and trimming were read from the DNA. The top ten clones hold 1.5% to 2% of a sample with around 64,000 clones, around 90% of them seen once. Specimen: peripheral blood. This receptor was obtained from a human donor in a cohort sampled during active COVID-19.

Here the CDR3 DNA reads TGCAGCGTTGGAGTCCCACCCCCAGGCGGAGGGGGCGTCAAATATAGCAATCAGCCCCAGCATTTT. Translated, it gives CSVGVPPPGGGGVKYSNQPQHF. V gene TRBV29-1 combines with J gene TRBJ1-5; 7 nucleotides match TRBD1. This CDR3 is 22 amino acids long. The V and J ends lost 4 bases and 0 bases, in that order; junction bases with no gene match: 27. The germline gives CDR1 SQVTM, CDR2 ANQGSEA.